This T cell receptor beta chain appears in the sequencing data of a study of neurological immune-mediated disorders (dated by TCRdb to the late 2010s). As for the study more broadly: Of the roughly 34 multiple sclerosis patients, about 30 had relapsing-remitting MS and 3 had secondary progressive MS. Using UMI-based sequencing, the study compared peripheral blood TCR-beta repertoires from patients with HTLV-I-associated myelopathy (HAM/TSP), patients with multiple sclerosis, and healthy controls. The cohort was made up of about 65 subjects, consisting of around 15 HAM/TSP patients, about 34 multiple sclerosis patients and around 20 healthy controls. Alongside PBMC samples, the set of 106 TCR-beta libraries contained longitudinal samples, technical triplicates, and paired CD4+ and CD8+ T-cell subsets that had been sorted. General findings and caveats noted by the study authors: TCR clonal expansion was highest in HAM/TSP patients and lowest in MS patients, with MS patients falling below even healthy controls. No association of the MS cluster with clinical or MRI features was observed, and the need for larger cohorts was stated by the authors. In a phylogenetic analysis, the repertoires of 18 out of 34 MS patients fell into a single cluster of related CDR3 sequences, pointing to a possible signature at the repertoire level. Expanded clones from different subjects shared no identical CDR3 amino acid sequences, which suggests that TCR-beta repertoires were private in all groups.

V loses 5 bases, J loses 5 bases, and the germline ends lie 9 bases apart. From the germline V gene (reference sequence), CDR1 is DFQATT and CDR2 is SNEGSKA. The CDR3 holds 12 amino acids from the cysteine to the phenylalanine. The only DNA kept is the CDR3, 36 bases in frame from the first base. For unsorted PBMC libraries, 2 million PBMCs were used after storage in RNAlater at -80 degrees C until RNA extraction. The multiple sclerosis patients were enrolled in a US clinical protocol that used magnetic resonance imaging to evaluate disease progression. Peripheral blood was subjected to Ficoll-Hypaque density gradient centrifugation to isolate PBMCs, which were then cryopreserved in liquid nitrogen. cDNA was synthesized by template-switch 5'RACE using a primer carrying a 10-nucleotide random unique molecular identifier by which each TCR transcript was tagged. Over 170 million TCR-beta sequences, covering 15-18 subjects, were produced in each sequencing run. Total RNA was extracted with the RNeasy kit. Using the KAPA Real-time Library Amplification kit, TCR-beta VDJ regions were amplified with primers for the TCR constant region and the 5'RACE anchor. A first PCR added sample indexes and Illumina adaptors, after which a second PCR increased the library yield. The roughly 650 bp TCR product was size-selected on a 2% E-gel SizeSelection system after Ampure bead purification. Before pooling, library quality was assessed on a Bioanalyzer, concentration was determined with Qubit, and library quantification was performed with the Kapa Library Quantification kit. Libraries were sequenced paired-end 2 x 150 bp on an Illumina HiSeq 2500. To increase sequence diversity, about 23-32% phiX was spiked into each library pool. In the source study's methods: Quality-filtered reads were processed with the UMI-based MiGEC pipeline, which removed over 75% of raw TCR sequences during error correction. VDJ genes were aligned to IMGT germline references, and clonotypes were defined by unique CDR3 amino acid sequence plus V-J genes. Clonal expansion, Shannon diversity, and CDR3 relatedness (CalcPairwiseDistances, ClusterSamples) were evaluated with VDJtools, and phylogenetic trees were built with CLCbio workbench. Clones with at least 8 unique UMIs were defined as expanded, with this threshold being based on coefficient-of-variation modelling across technical triplicates. TCRdb reprocessed the public reads (quality trimming at Q25 with fastp, clone calling with MiXCR) and kept in-frame beta chains. All rows with the same CDR3 protein become a single entry with the most common DNA and genes. In this record, the V and J calls reflect TCRdb's handling and not the investigators' own analysis. This sample has about 35,000 distinct CDR3 sequences in its table, and around 4% of those were observed once. Around 2% of the sample rests with the top ten.

This clonotype was recorded many times. Its specific antigen is unknown. There are no base qualities to consult, and no much larger clone falls within one base. Sequenced sample: PBMCs. This receptor chain uses TRBV20-1 and TRBJ2-2; the D gene assignment is ambiguous. The source is a man younger than 45 with multiple sclerosis. The CDR3 in this case is CSAGRQTGELFF. The sequenced DNA: TGCAGTGCTGGCCGACAAACCGGGGAGCTGTTTTTT.